The 12 T cell receptor beta chains reported below all come from one sample, sequenced in a study of T cells in Graves' hyperthyroidism and ophthalmopathy. Amplification targeted TCR beta CDR3 regions from RNA transcripts. First-round RT-PCR of the TCR CDR3 relied on the HTBI primer set. TCRdb recomputed calls from the multiplex PCR reads with MiXCR, one row per CDR3 protein. The table has more than 450,000 distinct CDR3 sequences, 15% to 20% seen once. Sequencing was carried out using blood. The source is a man aged 40-49 years with Graves' ophthalmopathy.

This chain links TRBV3-1 with TRBJ2-1, with 10 bases identical to TRBD2. The CDR3 length is 14 residues. The germline gives CDR1 LGHDT, CDR2 YNNKEL (reference sequence). Trimming cost V 5 bases and J 9 bases; bases outside gene matches: 7. CDR3: CASSSHSGGLEQFF. The CDR3, as DNA: TGTGCCAGCAGCTCCCATAGCGGGGGGCTTGAGCAGTTCTTC.

About this clonotype: Mismatch with germline at one junction end may stem from a read error. The chain joins TRBV11-2 to TRBJ2-3; possible D gene TRBD1, 5 bases. Germline V gene data show CDR1 as SGHAT and CDR2 as FQNNGV. The CDR3 is made up of 12 amino acids. The CDR3 loop reads CATSRGTDTQYF. In nucleotides, the CDR3 is TGTGCCACCAGCAGGGGCACAGATACGCAGTATTTT.

This clonotype was detected only a few times. V gene TRBV3-1 combines with J gene TRBJ1-5; 10 bases are shared with TRBD1. V was clipped by 4 bases and J by 7 bases; unmatched bases: 7. Germline values: CDR1 LGHDT, CDR2 YNNKEL (reference sequence). There are 15 residues in the CDR3. The CDR3 reads CASSPGTGVTQPQHF. In DNA, the CDR3 is TGTGCCAGCAGCCCTGGGACAGGGGTAACACAGCCCCAGCATTTT. Together with reference TRBV3-1 and TRBJ1-5, the CDR3 gives the full variable domain: DTAVSQTPKYLVTQMGNDKSIKCEQNLGHDTMYWYKQDSKKFLKIMFSYNNKELIINETVPNRFSPKSPDKAHLNLHINSLELGDSAVYFCASSPGTGVTQPQHFGDGTRLSIL.

V gene TRBV7-9 combines with J gene TRBJ1-2; D is ambiguous. Germline values: CDR1 SEHNR, CDR2 FQNEAQ (reference sequence). This CDR3 has 13 residues. V was clipped by 5 bases and J by 4 bases, with 11 bases between them. CDR3 loop: CASSPILGYGYTF. CDR3 sequence (DNA): TGTGCCAGCAGCCCGATACTTGGCTATGGCTACACCTTC.

A remark on this clonotype: With a much larger clone just one base away, this may be a read error. The genes are TRBV7-8 and TRBJ2-7; a possible D gene is TRBD2 (6 bases). The CDR3 length is 13 residues. CDR1 is SGHVS and CDR2 is FQNEAQ in the germline V gene. The CDR3 nucleotides read TGTACCAGCAGCCGCGTGGCTGCGGGGGAGCAGTACTTC. Protein product: CTSSRVAAGEQYF.

This chain joins TRBV12-3 or TRBV12-4 and TRBJ1-1; possible D gene TRBD1, 6 bases. The CDR3 consists of 16 residues. V was clipped by 2 bases and J by 1 base, with 14 bases between them. The CDR3 sequence: CASSLRGGLTNTEAFF. CDR3 DNA sequence: TGTGCCAGCAGTTTAAGGGGGGGCCTAACGAACACTGAAGCTTTCTTT.

There are many counts of this clonotype. This chain links TRBV12-3 or TRBV12-4 with TRBJ1-2, with D possibly TRBD1 on 5 matching bases. The CDR3 has 16 residues. V was trimmed by 5 bases and J by 0 bases, leaving 16 bases between them. CDR3 nucleotides: TGTGCCAGCAGTCCCCACCGGGACGGGTCTAACTATGGCTACACCTTC. Residues: CASSPHRDGSNYGYTF.

This clonotype was detected ten times or more. J is TRBJ1-5 and V is TRBV2; a weak D match, TRBD1 (5 bases). Germline assignment: CDR1 SNHLY and CDR2 FYNNEI. The CDR3 sequence is 13 residues long. Trimming cost V 6 bases and J 5 bases, with 11 bases left between them. The CDR3 sequence is CASRGQGYQPQHF. DNA for the CDR3: TGTGCCAGCAGAGGGCAGGGATATCAGCCCCAGCATTTT.

This clonotype was recorded a few times. This chain joins TRBV7-2 and TRBJ2-7; 9 bases map to TRBD2. Unmatched junction bases numbered 15, after V lost 1 base and J lost 5 bases. In germline, CDR1 is SGHTA, CDR2 FQGNSA. The CDR3 has 18 amino acids. The DNA of the CDR3 is TGTGCCAGCAGCTTAGTTTCCCTAGCGGGAATCCTCAGGCACGAGCAGTACTTC. Its protein product is CASSLVSLAGILRHEQYF.

This clonotype has ten or more counts. The chain couples TRBV28 to TRBJ2-3, with D perhaps TRBD1 or TRBD2 (5 bases each). V was pared by 3 bases and J by 3 bases, with 13 bases between. Germline V gives CDR1 MDHEN, CDR2 SYDVKM. The CDR3 totals 15 residues. The CDR3 nucleotides read TGTGCCAGCAGTTTGGGGGAAATGTCTACAGATACGCAGTATTTT. Protein: CASSLGEMSTDTQYF.

This clonotype was counted only a few times. CDR3 sequence: CASSSGTDGYTF. In DNA form, the CDR3 reads TGTGCCAGCAGCTCCGGGACAGACGGCTACACCTTC. This chain connects TRBV5-6 to TRBJ1-2; 7 bases map to TRBD1. The CDR3 spans 12 residues. Germline-derived CDR1 and CDR2 are SGHDT and YYEEEE. J was trimmed by 8 bases and V by 3 bases; bases with no gene match: 4.

The chain is built from TRBV7-8 and TRBJ2-7; D is uncertain. V dropped 5 bases and J dropped 7 bases, with 21 bases sitting between them. The CDR3 loop spans 15 amino acids. Germline V gene sequence: CDR1 SGHVS, CDR2 FQNEAQ. As DNA, the CDR3 is TGTGCCAGCAGCCCCCTCGACTCCTTCGGTGAGGAGCAGTACTTC. This sequence encodes CASSPLDSFGEEQYF.